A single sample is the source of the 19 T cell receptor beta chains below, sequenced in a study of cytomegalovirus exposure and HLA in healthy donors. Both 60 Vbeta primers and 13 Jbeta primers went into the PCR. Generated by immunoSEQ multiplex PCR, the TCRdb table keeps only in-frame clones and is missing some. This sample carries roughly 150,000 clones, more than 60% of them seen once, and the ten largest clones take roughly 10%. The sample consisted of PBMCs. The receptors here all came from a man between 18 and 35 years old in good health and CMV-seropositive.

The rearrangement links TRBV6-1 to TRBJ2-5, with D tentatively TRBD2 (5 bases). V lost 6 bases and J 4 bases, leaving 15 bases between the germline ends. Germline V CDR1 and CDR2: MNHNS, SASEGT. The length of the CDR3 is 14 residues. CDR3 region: CASRDQRPLETQYF. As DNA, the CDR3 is TGTGCCAGCAGAGACCAGCGGCCACTAGAGACCCAGTACTTC.

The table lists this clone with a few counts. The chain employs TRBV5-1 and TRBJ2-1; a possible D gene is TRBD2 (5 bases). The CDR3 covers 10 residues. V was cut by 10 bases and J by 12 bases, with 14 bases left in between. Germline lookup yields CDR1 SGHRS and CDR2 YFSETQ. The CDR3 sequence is CALRGLGQFF. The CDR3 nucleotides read TGCGCCCTCCGGGGTTTGGGGCAGTTCTTC.

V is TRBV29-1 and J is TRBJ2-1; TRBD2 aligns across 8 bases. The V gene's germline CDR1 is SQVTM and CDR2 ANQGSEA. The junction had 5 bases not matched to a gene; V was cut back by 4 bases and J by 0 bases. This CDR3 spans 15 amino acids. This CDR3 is CSVADTSGSYNEQFF. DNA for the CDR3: TGCAGCGTTGCAGACACTAGCGGCTCCTACAATGAGCAGTTCTTC.

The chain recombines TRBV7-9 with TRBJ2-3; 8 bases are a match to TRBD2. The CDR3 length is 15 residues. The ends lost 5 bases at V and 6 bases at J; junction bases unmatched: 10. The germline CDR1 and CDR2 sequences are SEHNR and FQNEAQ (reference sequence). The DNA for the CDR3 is TGTGCCAGCAGCAACTCTAGCGGGCGGAGGGATACGCAGTATTTT. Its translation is CASSNSSGRRDTQYF.

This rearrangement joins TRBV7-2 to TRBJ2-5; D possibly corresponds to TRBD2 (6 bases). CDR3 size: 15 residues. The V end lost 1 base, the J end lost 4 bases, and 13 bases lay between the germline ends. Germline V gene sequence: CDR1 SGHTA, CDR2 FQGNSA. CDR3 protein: CASSLDSGVRETQYF. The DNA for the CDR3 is TGTGCCAGCAGCTTAGATTCGGGAGTGCGAGAGACCCAGTACTTC. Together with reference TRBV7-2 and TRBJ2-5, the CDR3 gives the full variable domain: GAGVSQSPSNKVTEKGKDVELRCDPISGHTALYWYRQSLGQGLEFLIYFQGNSAPDKSGLPSDRFSAERTGGSVSTLTIQRTQQEDSAVYLCASSLDSGVRETQYFGPGTRLLVL.

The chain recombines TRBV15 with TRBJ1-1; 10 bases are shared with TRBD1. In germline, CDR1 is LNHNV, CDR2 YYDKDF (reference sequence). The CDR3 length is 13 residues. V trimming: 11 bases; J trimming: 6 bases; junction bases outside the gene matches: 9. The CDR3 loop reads CAVNRDRGPEAFF. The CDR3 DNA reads TGTGCCGTTAACCGGGACAGGGGCCCTGAAGCTTTCTTT.

The CDR3, as DNA: TGTGCCAGTAGTATCGGGGGGCTGAACACCGGGGAGCTGTTTTTT. It translates to CASSIGGLNTGELFF. The rearrangement links TRBV19 to TRBJ2-2, with a weak D call TRBD2 (7 bases). Germline loops: CDR1 LNHDA, CDR2 SQIVND (reference sequence). With 3 bases removed from V and 1 base from J, the gap between germline ends came to 9 bases. This CDR3 has 15 residues. The entire variable domain, with the rest obtained from reference TRBV19 and TRBJ2-2, is as follows: DGGITQSPKYLFRKEGQNVTLSCEQNLNHDAMYWYRQDPGQGLRLIYYSQIVNDFQKGDIAEGYSVSREKKESFPLTVTSAQKNPTAFYLCASSIGGLNTGELFFGEGSRLTVL.

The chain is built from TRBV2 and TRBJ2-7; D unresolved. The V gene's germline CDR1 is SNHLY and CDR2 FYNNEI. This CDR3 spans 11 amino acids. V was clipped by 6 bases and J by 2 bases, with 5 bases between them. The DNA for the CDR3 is TGTGCCAGCAGCCGCGCCTACGAGCAGTACTTC. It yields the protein CASSRAYEQYF.

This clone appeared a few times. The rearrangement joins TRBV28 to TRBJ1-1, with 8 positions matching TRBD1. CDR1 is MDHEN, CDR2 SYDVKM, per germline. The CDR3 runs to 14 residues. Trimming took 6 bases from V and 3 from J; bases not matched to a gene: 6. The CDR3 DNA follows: TGTGCCAGCAGCACCAAGGACAGGGACACTGAAGCTTTCTTT. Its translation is CASSTKDRDTEAFF.

CDR3 amino acids: CASSSNYEQYF. The CDR3 coding sequence is TGTGCCAGCAGTTCTAACTACGAGCAGTACTTC. This chain joins TRBV6-5 and TRBJ2-7, with no clear D. Germline V gives CDR1 MNHEY, CDR2 SVGAGI. The CDR3 length is 11 residues. With 4 bases removed from V and 3 bases from J, the gap between germline ends came to 4 bases.

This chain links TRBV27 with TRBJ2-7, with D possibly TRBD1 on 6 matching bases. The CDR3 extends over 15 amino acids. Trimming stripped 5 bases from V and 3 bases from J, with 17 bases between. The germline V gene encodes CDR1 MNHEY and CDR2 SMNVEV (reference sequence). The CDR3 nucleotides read TGTGCCAGCAGTCGGACAACAGGGCTACTCTACGAGCAGTACTTC. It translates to CASSRTTGLLYEQYF.

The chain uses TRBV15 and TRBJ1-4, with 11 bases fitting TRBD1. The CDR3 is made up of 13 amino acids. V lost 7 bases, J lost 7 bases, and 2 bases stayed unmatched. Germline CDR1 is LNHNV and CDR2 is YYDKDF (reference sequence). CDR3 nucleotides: TGTGCCACCACTGGGACAGGGGGTGAAAAACTGTTTTTT. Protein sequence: CATTGTGGEKLFF. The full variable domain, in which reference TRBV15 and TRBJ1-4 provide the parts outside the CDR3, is DAMVIQNPRYQVTQFGKPVTLSCSQTLNHNVMYWYQQKSSQAPKLLFHYYDKDFNNEADTPDNFQSRRPNTSFCFLDIRSPGLGDTAMYLCATTGTGGEKLFFGSGTQLSVL.

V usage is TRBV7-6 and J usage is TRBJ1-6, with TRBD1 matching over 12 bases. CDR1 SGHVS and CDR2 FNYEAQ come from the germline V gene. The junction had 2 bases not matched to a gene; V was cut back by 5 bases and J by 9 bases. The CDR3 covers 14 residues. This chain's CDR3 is CASSPGQGASPLHF. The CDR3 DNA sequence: TGTGCCAGCAGCCCGGGACAGGGGGCTTCACCCCTCCACTTT.

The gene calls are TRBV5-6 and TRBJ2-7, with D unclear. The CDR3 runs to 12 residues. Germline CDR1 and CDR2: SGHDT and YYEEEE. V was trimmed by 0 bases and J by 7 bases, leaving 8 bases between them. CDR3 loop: CASSLASREQYF. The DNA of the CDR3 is TGTGCCAGCAGCTTGGCGTCCCGTGAGCAGTACTTC.

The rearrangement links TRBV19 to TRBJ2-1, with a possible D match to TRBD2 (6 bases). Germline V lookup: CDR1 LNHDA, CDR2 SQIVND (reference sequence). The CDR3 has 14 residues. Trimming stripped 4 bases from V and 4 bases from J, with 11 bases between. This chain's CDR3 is CASSKTRDYNEQFF. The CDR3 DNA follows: TGTGCCAGTAGTAAGACTAGGGATTACAATGAGCAGTTCTTC.

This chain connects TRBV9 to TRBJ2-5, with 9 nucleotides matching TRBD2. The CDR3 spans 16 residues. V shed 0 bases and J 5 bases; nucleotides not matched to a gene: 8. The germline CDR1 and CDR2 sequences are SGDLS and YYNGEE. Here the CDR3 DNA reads TGTGCCAGCAGCGTAGGCCTAGCGGGATCCAAGGAGACCCAGTACTTC. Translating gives CASSVGLAGSKETQYF.

The CDR3 loop is CASSRDRSGEQYF. For the CDR3, the DNA is TGTGCCAGCAGCCGGGACAGGTCCGGAGAGCAGTACTTC. The rearrangement uses TRBV7-9 and TRBJ2-7, with 8 bases matching TRBD1. The CDR3 spans 13 residues. CDR1 SEHNR and CDR2 FQNEAQ come from the germline V gene (reference sequence). Trimming cost V 5 bases and J 7 bases; bases outside gene matches: 7.

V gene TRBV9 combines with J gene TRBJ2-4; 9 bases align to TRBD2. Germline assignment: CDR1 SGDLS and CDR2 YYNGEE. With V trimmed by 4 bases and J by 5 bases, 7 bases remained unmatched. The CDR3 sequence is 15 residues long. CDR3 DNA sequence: TGTGCCAGCAGCCCCTCCCCTAGCGGGGAAAACATTCAGTACTTC. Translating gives CASSPSPSGENIQYF. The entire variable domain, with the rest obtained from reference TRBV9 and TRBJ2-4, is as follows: DSGVTQTPKHLITATGQRVTLRCSPRSGDLSVYWYQQSLDQGLQFLIQYYNGEERAKGNILERFSAQQFPDLHSELNLSSLELGDSALYFCASSPSPSGENIQYFGAGTRLSVL.

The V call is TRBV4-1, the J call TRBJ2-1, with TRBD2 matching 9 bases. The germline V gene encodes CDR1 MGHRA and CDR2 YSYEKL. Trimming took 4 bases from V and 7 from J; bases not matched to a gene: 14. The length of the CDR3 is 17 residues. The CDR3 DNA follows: TGCGCCAGCAGCCCGTCGGGGGCTAGCGGGATTAGAAATGAGCAGTTCTTC. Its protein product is CASSPSGASGIRNEQFF.